This TCR beta chain was sequenced for a study of blood T cells in healthy people across ages. Study information: Every two T cells gave about one barcoded beta molecule via template switching.

The germline V gene has CDR1 SGHVS and CDR2 FNYEAQ. This CDR3 is built from 13 residues. Notes on this clonotype: A much larger clone lies a single base off, so this may be a read error.

Alongside a J-beta primer mix, a sample-barcoded 5' primer served in a second PCR lasting about 6 to 12 cycles. TCRdb reanalysed the 5' RACE reads using MiXCR and keeps one entry per CDR3 protein. The repertoire has around 1,000,000 distinct CDR3 sequences, less than 25% of them found once; the top ten carry about 0.69%. These data also featured in a second study, about T cells of mothers and their children. According to that study: Overlap measured in related mother-child pairs was slightly, non-significantly higher than in unrelated pairs. No T cell clones of persistent microchimeric origin were detected.

Source material: blood. The chain uses TRBV7-6 and TRBJ2-5, with D uncertain. The assigned J gene may be wrong: the sequence end matches TRBJ2-1 better. The origin of this receptor is a girl aged 2 to 9 in good health. This CDR3 is CAGSSTSYNEQFF. CDR3 sequence (DNA): TGTGCCGGCAGCTCCACGTCGTACAATGAGCAGTTCTTC.